This T cell receptor (beta chain) was sequenced in a study of T cells expressing NK-cell markers. As for the study in general: Sequencing of TCR beta repertoires drew on sorted CD3+CD56+NKG2C+, CD3+CD56+NKG2C- and CD3+CD56-NKG2C+ T cells.

TCRdb processed the 5' RACE reads again and assigns one entry to each CDR3 protein, with no DNA. The sample has roughly 180,000 distinct CDR3 sequences. As concerns this clonotype: Its antigen is not identified.

Study-wide results and caveats: CD8+ T cells in roughly six donors included dominant NKG2C+ clonotypes at roughly 1.0-7.5%.

Germline V CDR1 and CDR2: SGHNT, YENEEA. The CDR3 sequence is 14 residues long. The TCR sequence derives from a man aged 18-70 years in good health. The chain links TRBV11-3 to TRBJ2-7. The sequenced sample was blood T cells: a sorted CD56 or NKG2C T cell subset, CD4+ or CD8+ T cells, or bulk PBMC T cells (not recorded which). This CDR3 reads CASSLHVGTYEQYF.